The rows below give T cell receptor beta chains drawn from one sample of a study of long-term antiretroviral therapy in people with HIV. Sequencing used immunoSEQ multiplex PCR; TCRdb keeps in-frame clones, though not all of them. Here the sample spans 25,000 or so clones, roughly 92% being singletons. The sample consisted of unsorted PBMCs, taken 6.2 years after starting antiretroviral therapy. Receptors were obtained from a man in his forties with HIV. Both conserved end residues are part of each CDR3. Each record gives: clone size, J gene, CDR3 length, V gene, D gene, CDR3 DNA, CDR3 protein. The D gene is left open where the match is weak. Expanded clones get a size class; other rows say once, few or many, or leave the size out.

abundance: once
j_gene: TRBJ2-7
len: 15
v_gene: TRBV6-5
d_gene: TRBD2
CDR3nt: TGTGCCAGCAGTTACTCTTCCGGGGGGGGCTACGAGCAGTACTTC
CDR3aa: CASSYSSGGGYEQYF

abundance: .
j_gene: TRBJ2-1
len: 16
v_gene: TRBV2
d_gene: TRBD2
CDR3nt: TGTGCCAGCCAAACTAGCGGGGGCTCCGCCTACAATGAGCAGTTCTTC
CDR3aa: CASQTSGGSAYNEQFF

abundance: once
j_gene: TRBJ2-2
len: 14
v_gene: TRBV5-4
d_gene: .
CDR3nt: TGTGCCAGCAGCTTGACCGTCTACACCGGGGAGCTGTTTTTT
CDR3aa: CASSLTVYTGELFF

abundance: .
j_gene: TRBJ2-6
len: 18
v_gene: TRBV10-3
d_gene: TRBD1
CDR3nt: TGTGCCATCAGTGAGACAGGGGGAAGGGGATCTGGGGCCAACGTCCTGACTTTC
CDR3aa: CAISETGGRGSGANVLTF

abundance: .
j_gene: TRBJ2-1
len: 15
v_gene: TRBV2
d_gene: .
CDR3nt: TGTGCCAGCAAAGGACCAGGGGACCCCGACAATGAGCAGTTCTTC
CDR3aa: CASKGPGDPDNEQFF

abundance: .
j_gene: TRBJ2-3
len: 14
v_gene: TRBV28
d_gene: .
CDR3nt: TGTGCCAGCAGTAGTGCAGGGGCAAGGGATACGCAGTATTTT
CDR3aa: CASSSAGARDTQYF

abundance: .
j_gene: TRBJ2-1
len: 16
v_gene: TRBV19
d_gene: TRBD2
CDR3nt: TGTGCCAGTAGTGTCCCCCTCCCGGGGGGGCCCAGTGAGCAGTTCTTC
CDR3aa: CASSVPLPGGPSEQFF

abundance: .
j_gene: TRBJ2-5
len: 15
v_gene: TRBV5-1
d_gene: .
CDR3nt: TGCGCCAGCAGCTTGGCCGGGATTTCCCAGGAGACCCAGTACTTC
CDR3aa: CASSLAGISQETQYF

abundance: .
j_gene: TRBJ1-5
len: 16
v_gene: TRBV9
d_gene: .
CDR3nt: TGTGCCAGCAGCCCGACGGACGCAGGGAGCAATCAGCCCCAGCATTTT
CDR3aa: CASSPTDAGSNQPQHF

abundance: .
j_gene: TRBJ2-7
len: 14
v_gene: TRBV25-1
d_gene: .
CDR3nt: TGTGCCAGCAGTGAATTGGGGGGAACCTACGAGCAGTACTTC
CDR3aa: CASSELGGTYEQYF

abundance: .
j_gene: TRBJ2-3
len: 16
v_gene: TRBV5-6
d_gene: .
CDR3nt: TGTGCCAGCAGCCCGGCAAGCGGACTACGCACAGATACGCAGTATTTT
CDR3aa: CASSPASGLRTDTQYF

abundance: .
j_gene: TRBJ2-7
len: 16
v_gene: TRBV5-6
d_gene: TRBD1
CDR3nt: TGTGCCAGCAGCTTTAGGGGGACAGGGGTTCAGGACGAGCAGTACTTC
CDR3aa: CASSFRGTGVQDEQYF

abundance: .
j_gene: TRBJ1-4
len: 15
v_gene: TRBV18
d_gene: .
CDR3nt: TGTGCCAGCTCAGGGACGGTTGCAACTAATGAAAAACTGTTTTTT
CDR3aa: CASSGTVATNEKLFF

abundance: .
j_gene: TRBJ2-1
len: 16
v_gene: TRBV11-3
d_gene: .
CDR3nt: TGTGCCAGCAGCTTCGCGGGACAAAACGCTGGGAATGAGCAGTTCTTC
CDR3aa: CASSFAGQNAGNEQFF

abundance: .
j_gene: TRBJ2-5
len: 13
v_gene: TRBV10-2
d_gene: .
CDR3nt: TGCGCCAGCAGTGAAGGAGACGCTGAGACCCAGTACTTC
CDR3aa: CASSEGDAETQYF

abundance: .
j_gene: TRBJ2-7
len: 13
v_gene: TRBV7-2
d_gene: .
CDR3nt: TGTGCCAGCAGCTTAGCCCCGGGAAGCGAGCAGTACTTC
CDR3aa: CASSLAPGSEQYF

abundance: .
j_gene: TRBJ1-3
len: 14
v_gene: TRBV5-4
d_gene: TRBD1
CDR3nt: TGTGCCAGCAGCAGGGACAGGGCAGGAAACACCATATATTTT
CDR3aa: CASSRDRAGNTIYF

abundance: .
j_gene: TRBJ2-7
len: 13
v_gene: TRBV10-1
d_gene: .
CDR3nt: TGCGCCAGCAGTGAGACCCTGGGAGGCGTGCAGTACTTC
CDR3aa: CASSETLGGVQYF

abundance: .
j_gene: TRBJ1-5
len: 13
v_gene: TRBV6-6
d_gene: .
CDR3nt: TGTGCCAGCAGTCGGGGCAACAATCAGCCCCAGCATTTT
CDR3aa: CASSRGNNQPQHF

abundance: .
j_gene: TRBJ2-3
len: 15
v_gene: TRBV9
d_gene: TRBD1
CDR3nt: TGTGCCAGCAGGGCGGTAGGACAGGTCACAGATACGCAGTATTTT
CDR3aa: CASRAVGQVTDTQYF

abundance: .
j_gene: TRBJ2-1
len: 14
v_gene: TRBV19
d_gene: .
CDR3nt: TGTGCCAGTACCCCGAGGAACAGTTACAATGAGCAGTTCTTC
CDR3aa: CASTPRNSYNEQFF

abundance: .
j_gene: TRBJ2-5
len: 15
v_gene: TRBV7-7
d_gene: TRBD2
CDR3nt: TGTGCTAGCAGCTTAGGTAGCGGGAGGAGGGAGACCCAGTACTTC
CDR3aa: CASSLGSGRRETQYF

abundance: .
j_gene: TRBJ2-3
len: 18
v_gene: TRBV2
d_gene: TRBD2
CDR3nt: TGTGCCAGCACAGAGGGGACTAGCGGGGGGACTAGCACAGATACGCAGTATTTT
CDR3aa: CASTEGTSGGTSTDTQYF

abundance: .
j_gene: TRBJ2-1
len: 17
v_gene: TRBV10-1
d_gene: TRBD2
CDR3nt: TGCGCCAGCAGCCCTGTCAATAGCGGGGGGGCCTTCAGTGAGCAGTTCTTC
CDR3aa: CASSPVNSGGAFSEQFF

abundance: .
j_gene: TRBJ1-1
len: 15
v_gene: TRBV28
d_gene: .
CDR3nt: TGTGCCAGCAGTTTAGTTGGGGTGGTTAACACTGAAGCTTTCTTT
CDR3aa: CASSLVGVVNTEAFF

abundance: .
j_gene: TRBJ1-1
len: 14
v_gene: TRBV14
d_gene: TRBD1
CDR3nt: TGTGCCAGCAGCCAAGACAGGGGGTACACTGAAGCTTTCTTT
CDR3aa: CASSQDRGYTEAFF

abundance: .
j_gene: TRBJ2-5
len: 13
v_gene: TRBV18
d_gene: .
CDR3nt: TGTGCCAGCTCATCACGTAACCAAGAGACCCAGTACTTC
CDR3aa: CASSSRNQETQYF

abundance: .
j_gene: TRBJ1-4
len: 15
v_gene: TRBV29-1
d_gene: TRBD1
CDR3nt: TGCAGCGTTGAAGGGTTAGGACAGGGACGCGAAAAACTGTTTTTT
CDR3aa: CSVEGLGQGREKLFF

abundance: .
j_gene: TRBJ2-3
len: 15
v_gene: TRBV6-5
d_gene: .
CDR3nt: TGTGCCAGCAGTTACTCGGGGTCTCAGCTGAATACGCAGTATTTT
CDR3aa: CASSYSGSQLNTQYF

abundance: .
j_gene: TRBJ1-2
len: 16
v_gene: TRBV27
d_gene: TRBD1
CDR3nt: TGTGCCAGCAGCCGACAGGGGGAATTTCCTTTCTATGGCTACACCTTC
CDR3aa: CASSRQGEFPFYGYTF

abundance: .
j_gene: TRBJ1-5
len: 16
v_gene: TRBV10-2
d_gene: TRBD1
CDR3nt: TGCGCCAGCAGTGAAGGGGGCAGGGGGCATTTTCAGCCCCAGCATTTT
CDR3aa: CASSEGGRGHFQPQHF

abundance: once
j_gene: TRBJ1-2
len: 20
v_gene: TRBV29-1
d_gene: TRBD1
CDR3nt: TGCAGCGTTGAAGTACCACCTACCGGGACAGGGGGCAGCCCTTCCTATGGCTACACCTTC
CDR3aa: CSVEVPPTGTGGSPSYGYTF

abundance: .
j_gene: TRBJ2-6
len: 15
v_gene: TRBV29-1
d_gene: .
CDR3nt: TGCAGCGTTGCAAATGGCAACTCTGGGGCCAACGTCCTGACTTTC
CDR3aa: CSVANGNSGANVLTF

abundance: .
j_gene: TRBJ2-7
len: 14
v_gene: TRBV5-4
d_gene: .
CDR3nt: TGTGCCAGCAGTTTATGGTCGGGGAATCACGAGCAGTACTTC
CDR3aa: CASSLWSGNHEQYF

abundance: .
j_gene: TRBJ1-2
len: 18
v_gene: TRBV7-9
d_gene: .
CDR3nt: TGTGCCAGCAGCTCAGACACCAGAACAGGGAGAGGGGCGATAGGCTACACCTTC
CDR3aa: CASSSDTRTGRGAIGYTF

abundance: .
j_gene: TRBJ2-3
len: 14
v_gene: TRBV27
d_gene: TRBD2
CDR3nt: TGTGCCAGCAGTTTAATAGCGGGGTCAGATACGCAGTATTTT
CDR3aa: CASSLIAGSDTQYF

abundance: .
j_gene: TRBJ2-3
len: 15
v_gene: TRBV5-1
d_gene: TRBD2
CDR3nt: TGCGCCAGCAGCGGACTAGCGGGAAAGGCAGATACGCAGTATTTT
CDR3aa: CASSGLAGKADTQYF

abundance: once
j_gene: TRBJ2-5
len: 12
v_gene: TRBV29-1
d_gene: .
CDR3nt: TGCAGCGTTGAGCCAGCGATAGAGACCCAGTACTTC
CDR3aa: CSVEPAIETQYF

abundance: .
j_gene: TRBJ1-1
len: 16
v_gene: TRBV15
d_gene: TRBD1
CDR3nt: TGTGCCACCATCGAAACGCGGGGACAGGGGCGAACTGAAGCTTTCTTT
CDR3aa: CATIETRGQGRTEAFF

abundance: .
j_gene: TRBJ1-6
len: 14
v_gene: TRBV11-2
d_gene: .
CDR3nt: TGTGCCAGCAGGCGGGGCAGCCCGGATTCACCCCTCCACTTT
CDR3aa: CASRRGSPDSPLHF

abundance: .
j_gene: TRBJ1-6
len: 13
v_gene: TRBV10-3
d_gene: .
CDR3nt: TGTGCCATCAGGACAGGCCATAATTCACCCCTCCACTTT
CDR3aa: CAIRTGHNSPLHF

abundance: .
j_gene: TRBJ2-7
len: 18
v_gene: TRBV5-1
d_gene: TRBD2
CDR3nt: TGCGCCAGCAGCTCGGGACTAGCGGGAGCCCAAGGATCCTACGAGCAGTACTTC
CDR3aa: CASSSGLAGAQGSYEQYF

abundance: .
j_gene: TRBJ2-7
len: 12
v_gene: TRBV2
d_gene: .
CDR3nt: TGTGCCAGCACCGTACTTTCCAGCGAGCAGTACTTC
CDR3aa: CASTVLSSEQYF

abundance: .
j_gene: TRBJ1-1
len: 14
v_gene: TRBV19
d_gene: .
CDR3nt: TGTGCCAGTAGTATGTGGCAGGGGAACACTGAAGCTTTCTTT
CDR3aa: CASSMWQGNTEAFF

abundance: .
j_gene: TRBJ2-1
len: 13
v_gene: TRBV4-3
d_gene: .
CDR3nt: TGCGCCAGCAGCCAAGCGGGAGAGAATGAGCAGTTCTTC
CDR3aa: CASSQAGENEQFF

abundance: .
j_gene: TRBJ1-6
len: 16
v_gene: TRBV14
d_gene: .
CDR3nt: TGTGCCAGCAGCCAATACCCGGGGGCGAATAATTCACCCCTCCACTTT
CDR3aa: CASSQYPGANNSPLHF

abundance: .
j_gene: TRBJ2-7
len: 14
v_gene: TRBV4-2
d_gene: TRBD1
CDR3nt: TGTGCCAGCAGCCAACAGGGGGATTTGATGGAGCAGTACTTC
CDR3aa: CASSQQGDLMEQYF

abundance: .
j_gene: TRBJ2-4
len: 18
v_gene: TRBV11-2
d_gene: .
CDR3nt: TGTGCCAGCAGCCGAAGCGTCGGACCCAGGGCGGGTGGAAACATTCAGTACTTC
CDR3aa: CASSRSVGPRAGGNIQYF

abundance: once
j_gene: TRBJ1-2
len: 15
v_gene: TRBV15
d_gene: .
CDR3nt: TGTGCCACCAGCAGAGTTACCGGGACGTGGAAACGCTACACCTTC
CDR3aa: CATSRVTGTWKRYTF

abundance: .
j_gene: TRBJ2-1
len: 14
v_gene: TRBV14
d_gene: .
CDR3nt: TGTGCCAGCAGCCAAGCGGGGGCCTACAATGAGCAGTTCTTC
CDR3aa: CASSQAGAYNEQFF

abundance: .
j_gene: TRBJ2-3
len: 14
v_gene: TRBV27
d_gene: TRBD2
CDR3nt: TGTGCCAGCCAACAGGGCGGGGGGGCGTATACGCAGTATTTT
CDR3aa: CASQQGGGAYTQYF

abundance: .
j_gene: TRBJ2-1
len: 13
v_gene: TRBV5-1
d_gene: .
CDR3nt: TGCGCCAGCAGCTTGGGAACTAACAATGAGCAGTTCTTC
CDR3aa: CASSLGTNNEQFF

abundance: .
j_gene: TRBJ2-2
len: 13
v_gene: TRBV7-3
d_gene: .
CDR3nt: TGTGCCAGCAGCGGGGGGTTCGCCGGGGAGCTGTTTTTT
CDR3aa: CASSGGFAGELFF

abundance: .
j_gene: TRBJ2-2
len: 15
v_gene: TRBV19
d_gene: TRBD1
CDR3nt: TGTGCCAGTAGTACCAAGGACAGGTTCACCGGGGAGCTGTTTTTT
CDR3aa: CASSTKDRFTGELFF

abundance: .
j_gene: TRBJ2-7
len: 12
v_gene: TRBV6-5
d_gene: .
CDR3nt: TGTGCCAGCAGTGAATTCGGCTACGAGCAGTACTTC
CDR3aa: CASSEFGYEQYF

abundance: .
j_gene: TRBJ1-2
len: 12
v_gene: TRBV5-1
d_gene: .
CDR3nt: TGCGCCAGCAGCTTTGGAGGGAACGGCTACACCTTC
CDR3aa: CASSFGGNGYTF